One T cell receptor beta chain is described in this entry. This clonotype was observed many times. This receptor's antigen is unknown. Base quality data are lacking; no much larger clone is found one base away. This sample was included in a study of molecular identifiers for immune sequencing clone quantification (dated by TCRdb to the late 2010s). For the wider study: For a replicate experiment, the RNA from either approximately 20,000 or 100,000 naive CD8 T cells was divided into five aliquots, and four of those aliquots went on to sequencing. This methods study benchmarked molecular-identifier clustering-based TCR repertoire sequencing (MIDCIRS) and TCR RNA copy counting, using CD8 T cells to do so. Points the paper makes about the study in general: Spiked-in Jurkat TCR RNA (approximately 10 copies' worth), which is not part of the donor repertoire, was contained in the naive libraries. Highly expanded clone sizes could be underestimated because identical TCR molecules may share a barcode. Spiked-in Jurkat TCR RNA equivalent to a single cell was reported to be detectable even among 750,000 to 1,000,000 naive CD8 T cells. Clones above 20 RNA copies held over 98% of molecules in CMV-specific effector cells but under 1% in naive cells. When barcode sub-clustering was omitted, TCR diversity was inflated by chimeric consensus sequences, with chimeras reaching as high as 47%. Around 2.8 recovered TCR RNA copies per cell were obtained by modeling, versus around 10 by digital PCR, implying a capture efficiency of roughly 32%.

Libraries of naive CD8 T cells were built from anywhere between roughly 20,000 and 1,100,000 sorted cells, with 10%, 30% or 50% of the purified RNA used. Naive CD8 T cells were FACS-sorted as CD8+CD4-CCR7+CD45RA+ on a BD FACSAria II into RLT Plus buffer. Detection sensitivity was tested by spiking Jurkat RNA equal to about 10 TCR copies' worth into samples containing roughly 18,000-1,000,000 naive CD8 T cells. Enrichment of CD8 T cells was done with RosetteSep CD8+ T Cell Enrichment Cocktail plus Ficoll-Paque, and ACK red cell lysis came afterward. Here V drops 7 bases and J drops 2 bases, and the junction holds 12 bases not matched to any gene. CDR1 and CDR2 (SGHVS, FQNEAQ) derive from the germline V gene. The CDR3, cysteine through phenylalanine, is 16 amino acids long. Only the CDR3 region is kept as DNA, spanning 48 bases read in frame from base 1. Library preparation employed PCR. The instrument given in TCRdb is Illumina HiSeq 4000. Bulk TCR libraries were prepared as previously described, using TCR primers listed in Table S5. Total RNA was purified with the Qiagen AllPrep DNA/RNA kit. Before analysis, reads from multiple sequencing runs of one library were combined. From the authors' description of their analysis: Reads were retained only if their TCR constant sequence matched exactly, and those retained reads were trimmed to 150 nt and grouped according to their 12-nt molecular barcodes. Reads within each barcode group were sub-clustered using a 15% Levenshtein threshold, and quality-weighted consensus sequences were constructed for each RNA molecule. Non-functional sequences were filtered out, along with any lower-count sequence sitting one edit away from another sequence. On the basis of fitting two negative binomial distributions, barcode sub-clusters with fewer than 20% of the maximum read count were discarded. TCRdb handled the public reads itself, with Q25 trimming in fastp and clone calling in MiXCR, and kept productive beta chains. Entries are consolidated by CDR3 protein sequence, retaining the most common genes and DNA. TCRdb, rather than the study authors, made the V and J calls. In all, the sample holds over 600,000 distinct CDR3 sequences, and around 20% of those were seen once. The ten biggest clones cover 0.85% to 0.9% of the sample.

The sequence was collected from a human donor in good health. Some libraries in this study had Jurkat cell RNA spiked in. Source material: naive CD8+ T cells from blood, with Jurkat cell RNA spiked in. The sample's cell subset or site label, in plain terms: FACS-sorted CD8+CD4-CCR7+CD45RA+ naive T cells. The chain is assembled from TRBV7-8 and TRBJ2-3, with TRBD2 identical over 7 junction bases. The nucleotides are TGTGCCAGCACCCAACCCTCTAGCGGAGACACAGATACGCAGTATTTT. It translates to CASTQPSSGDTDTQYF.